This TCR beta chain was recorded in a study of T cells in Graves' hyperthyroidism and ophthalmopathy (dated by TCRdb to between 2018 and 2021). Some background on the complete study: Peripheral blood was sampled at the time of initial diagnosis, prior to any treatment. A discovery cohort of about 95 patients, 43 with Graves' ophthalmopathy and approximately 55 with stable Graves' hyperthyroidism, was used to find distinguishing TCR V-J signatures. Prospective prediction of ophthalmopathy was tested in an independent validation cohort consisting of 18 to 20 hyperthyroidism patients and 17 patients who later progressed to ophthalmopathy. For training and testing, the 100 patients in the discovery cohort were randomly divided in a 7:3 ratio. In addition, the study compared T-cell repertoires in thyroid tissue and in blood from about six Graves' hyperthyroidism patients. Once sampling was done, hyperthyroidism patients were given methimazole at a starting dose of 30 mg daily, whereas ophthalmopathy patients were given high-dose intravenous methylprednisolone. The paper reports TCR Vbeta CDR3 sequencing of 135 peripheral blood samples: approximately 43 ophthalmopathy, under 80 hyperthyroidism and approximately 17 progressor patients. The paper as a whole reports these results and caveats: Sample size was not statistically predetermined, and investigators were not blinded to group allocation. Ophthalmopathy was separated from stable hyperthyroidism by a 13 V-J signature model, with about 86% sensitivity and about 81% specificity obtained in cross-validation and 80%/75% obtained in testing. In validation, the model predicted progression to ophthalmopathy a median of around 6.5 months before onset, with over 60% sensitivity and 72.22% specificity. Most expanded thyroid clonotypes (frequency above 0.001) were also detected in blood, a finding suggesting that blood repertoires may reflect thyroid immune responses.

This clonotype occurred many times. It lacks a known antigen. The record has no base qualities; no much larger clone is one base away. Looking up the germline V gene yields CDR1 SGHAT and CDR2 FQNNGV. Cut back by 4 bases and 1 base, the V and J ends lie 16 bases apart. The CDR3 starts with the cysteine, ends with the phenylalanine, and has 16 residues. Only the CDR3 DNA is retained, 48 bases long and in frame from the first base. The hyperthyroidism patients were between 18 and 65 years old and newly diagnosed, with a disease duration of less than 2 months. Exclusion was applied to patients with uncontrolled infections, other autoimmune diseases, pregnancy or lactation. Diagnoses were based on clinical symptoms, serum thyroxine and TRAb, thyroid ultrasound and orbital computed tomography. Blood from progressor patients was drawn when they were first diagnosed with hyperthyroidism, before any ophthalmopathy symptoms appeared. PBMCs were separated from approximately 9.9 ml of fresh peripheral blood using Ficoll-Paque density gradient centrifugation. Patients classed as progressors first received a Graves' hyperthyroidism diagnosis and then went on to develop ophthalmopathy during follow-up. Trizol reagent was used to extract total RNA, and RNA quality was then checked on an Agilent 2100 Bioanalyzer.

TCR beta CDR3 regions were amplified from RNA transcripts. The TCR CDR3 was subjected to a first round of RT-PCR using the HTBI primer set and the Qiagen OneStep RT-PCR kit. The libraries were constructed in a second round of multiplex PCR and then size-selected and purified. Sequencing of the libraries was done on an Illumina HiSeq2000 using paired-end 100 bp reads. The authors processed their data as follows. SOAPnuke was used to process the raw data, removing reads that contained adapters or uncalled bases, had a mean Phred below 15, or lacked an exact match to the constant primer or identifier. COPE v1.2.5 was used to merge high-quality paired reads, and clonotypes were defined as unique nucleotide sequences. Clonotypes were aligned to IMGT TRBV, TRBD and TRBJ reference segments using MiTCR v1.1. The analysis was restricted to V-J combinations with a frequency above 0.0001, which together covered around 99% of the repertoires. A TCS score was defined as the ratio between F50 (clonal expansion) and ExV (chaos), using BLOSUM62-based TCRdist between CDR3 peptides within each V-J. Welch's t-statistics and random forest reduced several hundred V-J features to 10 to 15, which were used in a naive Bayes classifier (R e1071). Using fastp trimming at Q25 and MiXCR clonotype assembly, TCRdb reanalyzed the public sequencing data and kept in-frame beta chains. Entries are consolidated by CDR3 protein sequence, retaining the most common genes and DNA. The V and J calls and clone size come from TCRdb's table, not from the authors' own analysis. This sample is represented by 600,000 to 850,000 distinct CDR3 sequences; around 19% of them were singletons. Around 17% of the sample is held by the ten biggest clonotypes.

The TCR comes from a woman between 50 and 59 years old with Graves' hyperthyroidism that later progressed to Graves' ophthalmopathy. Sequenced input: blood. The rearrangement joined TRBV11-2 to TRBJ1-1; the best D guess is TRBD1, with 5 bases matching. The CDR3 protein is CASSWGQSQSNTEAFF. The sequence in DNA is TGTGCCAGCAGCTGGGGCCAGAGTCAGTCGAACACTGAAGCTTTCTTT.